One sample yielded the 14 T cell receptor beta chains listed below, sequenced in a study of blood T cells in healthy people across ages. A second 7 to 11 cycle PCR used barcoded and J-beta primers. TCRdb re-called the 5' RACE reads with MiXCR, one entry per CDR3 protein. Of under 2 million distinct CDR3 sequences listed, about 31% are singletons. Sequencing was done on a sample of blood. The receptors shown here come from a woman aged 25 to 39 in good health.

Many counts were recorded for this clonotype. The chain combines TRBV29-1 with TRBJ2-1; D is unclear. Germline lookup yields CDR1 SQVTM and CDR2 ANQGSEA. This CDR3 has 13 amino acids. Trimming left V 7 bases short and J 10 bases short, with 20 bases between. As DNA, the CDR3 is TGCAGCGGAGAATCTAGGATATTGAACGAGCAGTTCTTC. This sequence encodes CSGESRILNEQFF.

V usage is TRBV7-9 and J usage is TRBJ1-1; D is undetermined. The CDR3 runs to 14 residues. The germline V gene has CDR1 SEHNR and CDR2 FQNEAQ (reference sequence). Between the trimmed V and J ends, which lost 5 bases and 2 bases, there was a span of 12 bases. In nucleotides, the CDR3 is TGTGCCAGCAGCCAAAGGTTCCCTAACACTGAAGCTTTCTTT. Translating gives CASSQRFPNTEAFF.

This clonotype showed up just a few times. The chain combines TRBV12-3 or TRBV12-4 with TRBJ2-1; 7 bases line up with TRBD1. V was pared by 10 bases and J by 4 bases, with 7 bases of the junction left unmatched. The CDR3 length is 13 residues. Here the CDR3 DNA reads TGTGCCATCCAGATACAGGGGTACAATGAGCAGTTCTTC. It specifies CAIQIQGYNEQFF.

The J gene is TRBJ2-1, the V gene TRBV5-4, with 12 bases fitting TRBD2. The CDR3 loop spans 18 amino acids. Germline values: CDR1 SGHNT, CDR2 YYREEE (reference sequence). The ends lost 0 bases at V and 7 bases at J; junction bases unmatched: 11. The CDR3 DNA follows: TGTGCCAGCAGCTTGGGACTAGCGGGGGCCACTAACTTTAATGAGCAGTTCTTC. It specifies CASSLGLAGATNFNEQFF.

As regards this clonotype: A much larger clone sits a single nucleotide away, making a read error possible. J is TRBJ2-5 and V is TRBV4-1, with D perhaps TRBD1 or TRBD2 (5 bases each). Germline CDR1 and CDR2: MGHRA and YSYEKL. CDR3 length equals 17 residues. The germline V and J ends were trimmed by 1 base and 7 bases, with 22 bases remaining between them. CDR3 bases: TGCGCCAGCAGCCAAGGCCGGGACCCCAGAGGTGAAGGGACCCAGTACTTC. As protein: CASSQGRDPRGEGTQYF.

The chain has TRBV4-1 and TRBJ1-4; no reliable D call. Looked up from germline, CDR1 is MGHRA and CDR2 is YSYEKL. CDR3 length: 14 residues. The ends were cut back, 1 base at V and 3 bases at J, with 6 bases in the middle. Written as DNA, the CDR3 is TGCGCCAGCAGCCAAGTAACGGCTAATGAAAAACTGTTTTTT. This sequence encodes CASSQVTANEKLFF.

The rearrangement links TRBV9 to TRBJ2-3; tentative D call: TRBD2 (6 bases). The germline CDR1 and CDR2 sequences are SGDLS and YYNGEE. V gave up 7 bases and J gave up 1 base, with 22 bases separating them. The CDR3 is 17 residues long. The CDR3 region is CASGGGAVGSRTDTQYF. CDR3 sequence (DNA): TGTGCCAGCGGCGGCGGGGCGGTGGGCAGTCGCACAGATACGCAGTATTTT. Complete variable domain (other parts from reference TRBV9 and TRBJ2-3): DSGVTQTPKHLITATGQRVTLRCSPRSGDLSVYWYQQSLDQGLQFLIQYYNGEERAKGNILERFSAQQFPDLHSELNLSSLELGDSALYFCASGGGAVGSRTDTQYFGPGTRLTVL.

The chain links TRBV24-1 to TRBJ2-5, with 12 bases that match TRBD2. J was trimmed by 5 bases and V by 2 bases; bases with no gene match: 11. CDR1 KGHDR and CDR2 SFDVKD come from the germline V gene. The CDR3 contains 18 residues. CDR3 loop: CATSDSSRPGTSGETQYF. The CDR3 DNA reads TGTGCCACCAGTGATTCCTCGCGTCCCGGGACTAGCGGGGAGACCCAGTACTTC.

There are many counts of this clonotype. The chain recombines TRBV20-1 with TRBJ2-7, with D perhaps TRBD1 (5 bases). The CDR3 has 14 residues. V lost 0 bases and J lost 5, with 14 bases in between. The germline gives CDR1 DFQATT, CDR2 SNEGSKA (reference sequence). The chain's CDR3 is CSARDTQGWNEQYF. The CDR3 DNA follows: TGCAGTGCTAGAGATACCCAGGGTTGGAACGAGCAGTACTTC.

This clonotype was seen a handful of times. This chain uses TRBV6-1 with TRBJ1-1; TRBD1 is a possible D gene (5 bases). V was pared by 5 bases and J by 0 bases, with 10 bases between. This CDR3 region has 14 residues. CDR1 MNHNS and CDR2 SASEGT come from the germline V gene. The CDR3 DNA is TGTGCCAGCAGTCGGGACCTCATGAACACTGAAGCTTTCTTT. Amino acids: CASSRDLMNTEAFF.

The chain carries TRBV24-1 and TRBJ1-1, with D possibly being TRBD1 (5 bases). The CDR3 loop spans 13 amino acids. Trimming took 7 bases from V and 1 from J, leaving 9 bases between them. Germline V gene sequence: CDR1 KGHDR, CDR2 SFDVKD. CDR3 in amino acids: CATRQTANTEAFF. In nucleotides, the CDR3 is TGTGCCACCAGGCAGACAGCGAACACTGAAGCTTTCTTT.

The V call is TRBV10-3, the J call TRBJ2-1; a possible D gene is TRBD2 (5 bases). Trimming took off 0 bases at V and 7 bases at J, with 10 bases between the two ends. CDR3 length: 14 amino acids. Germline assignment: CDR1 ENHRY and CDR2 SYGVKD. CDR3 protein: CAISESLAGNEQFF. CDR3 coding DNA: TGTGCCATCAGTGAGTCGCTAGCTGGGAATGAGCAGTTCTTC.

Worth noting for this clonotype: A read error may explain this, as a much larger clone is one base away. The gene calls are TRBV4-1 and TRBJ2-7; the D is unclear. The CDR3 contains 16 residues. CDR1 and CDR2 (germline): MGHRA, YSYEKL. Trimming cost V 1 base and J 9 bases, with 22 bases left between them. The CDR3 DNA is TGCGCCAGCAGCCAAGGTGTGTCTATACCTACCAACGGGCAGTACTTC. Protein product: CASSQGVSIPTNGQYF.

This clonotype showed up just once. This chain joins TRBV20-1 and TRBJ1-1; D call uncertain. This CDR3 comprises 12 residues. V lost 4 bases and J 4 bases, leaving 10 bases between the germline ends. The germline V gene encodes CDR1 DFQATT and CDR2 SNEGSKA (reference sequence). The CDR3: CSAKQRSTEAFF. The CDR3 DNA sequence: TGCAGTGCTAAACAGAGATCCACTGAAGCTTTCTTT.